These 15 T cell receptor beta chains came from one sample sequenced in a study of T cells in Graves' hyperthyroidism and ophthalmopathy. Amplified TCR beta CDR3 regions derived from RNA transcripts. When the TCR CDR3 underwent first-round RT-PCR, the HTBI primer set was used. TCRdb re-analysed the multiplex PCR reads in MiXCR, keeping a single row per CDR3 protein. The sample gives about 300,000 distinct CDR3 sequences, around 20% of which show up once; about two fifths is in the top ten. Specimen: blood. The receptors here all came from a middle-aged man with Graves' ophthalmopathy.

This clonotype was observed many times. J is TRBJ1-1 and V is TRBV3-1, with 7 bases lining up with TRBD1. This CDR3 is 15 amino acids long. The V gene's germline CDR1 is LGHDT and CDR2 YNNKEL (reference sequence). Unmatched junction bases numbered 10, after V lost 1 base and J lost 8 bases. The CDR3: CASSQGNTGAWEAFF. CDR3 nucleotides: TGTGCCAGCAGCCAAGGCAACACAGGGGCCTGGGAAGCTTTCTTT.

This clonotype was seen ten or more times. The chain is built from TRBV28 and TRBJ1-1, with D perhaps matching TRBD1 (5 bases). The CDR3 runs 13 residues. The V end lost 2 bases, the J end lost 10 bases, and 14 bases lay between the germline ends. Germline loops: CDR1 MDHEN, CDR2 SYDVKM. CDR3 residues: CASSLRTPGGAFF. Here the CDR3 DNA reads TGTGCCAGCAGTTTAAGGACTCCCGGGGGAGCTTTCTTT.

Comment on this clonotype: At one end, the junction sequence differs from germline, possibly due to a read error. J is TRBJ2-1 and V is TRBV13; a weak D match, TRBD2 (5 bases). Per the germline V gene, CDR1 is PRHDT and CDR2 is FYEKMQ (reference sequence). The CDR3 is 15 residues long. The CDR3 sequence is CASSLGSGFYSEQFF. CDR3 DNA sequence: TGTGCCAGCAGCTTAGGATCGGGATTCTACAGTGAGCAGTTCTTC.

This clonotype was seen repeatedly, ten times or more. V usage is TRBV4-1 and J usage is TRBJ2-3; D remains ambiguous. CDR3 size: 15 residues. Trimming removed 4 bases at V and 5 bases at J, with 16 bases between. Germline loops: CDR1 MGHRA, CDR2 YSYEKL. Written as DNA, the CDR3 is TGCGCCAGCAGCCGAAGCCAGAGAATGGTAGATACGCAGTATTTT. The encoded protein is CASSRSQRMVDTQYF.

A few counts support this clonotype. V and J are TRBV3-1 and TRBJ2-2, with D tentatively TRBD2 (7 bases). This CDR3 spans 17 amino acids. The V gene lost 1 base and the J gene lost 3 bases, with 15 bases spanning the gap. Per the germline V gene, CDR1 is LGHDT and CDR2 is YNNKEL (reference sequence). CDR3 residues: CASSQGLRGGDTGELFF. The CDR3 DNA sequence: TGTGCCAGCAGCCAAGGGCTCCGAGGGGGGGACACCGGGGAGCTGTTTTTT. The full variable domain, with the rest looked up from reference TRBV3-1 and TRBJ2-2, is DTAVSQTPKYLVTQMGNDKSIKCEQNLGHDTMYWYKQDSKKFLKIMFSYNNKELIINETVPNRFSPKSPDKAHLNLHINSLELGDSAVYFCASSQGLRGGDTGELFFGEGSRLTVL.

Many counts were recorded for this clonotype. V gene TRBV7-2 combines with J gene TRBJ2-3, with D hard to call. The CDR3 totals 13 residues. Germline V gene lookup returns CDR1 SGHTA and CDR2 FQGNSA. V shed 7 bases and J shed 4 bases, with 12 bases lying between them. The CDR3 reads CASNLVLSDTQYF. In DNA form, the CDR3 reads TGTGCCAGCAACCTCGTTCTGTCAGATACGCAGTATTTT.

This chain links TRBV6-1 with TRBJ1-1; tentatively, D is TRBD1 (6 bases). The germline V and J ends were trimmed by 11 bases and 0 bases, with 16 bases remaining between them. The germline gives CDR1 MNHNS, CDR2 SASEGT. The CDR3 length is 14 residues. CDR3 nucleotide sequence: TGTGCCGGGCGGCGGGGGGCTGTGAACACTGAAGCTTTCTTT. This sequence encodes CAGRRGAVNTEAFF.

Ten or more counts support this clonotype. The rearrangement joins TRBV2 to TRBJ1-2; no clear D gene. Trimming left V 1 base short and J 5 bases short, with 11 bases between. This CDR3 is built from 14 residues. Germline loops: CDR1 SNHLY, CDR2 FYNNEI. Here the CDR3 reads CASSEGARMYGYTF. In nucleotides, the CDR3 is TGTGCCAGCAGTGAAGGGGCTAGAATGTATGGCTACACCTTC.

This clonotype was detected many times. This chain connects TRBV11-2 to TRBJ2-5, with 9 bases lining up with TRBD1. Germline CDR1 is SGHAT and CDR2 is FQNNGV. The CDR3 length is 14 residues. The J segment lost 1 base and the V segment lost 4 bases, leaving 1 base of the junction unmatched. The CDR3 region has the DNA TGTGCCAGCAGCTCGACAGGGGGCCAAGAGACCCAGTACTTC. This sequence encodes CASSSTGGQETQYF.

This chain links TRBV9 with TRBJ2-1; D unclear. The ends were cut back, 0 bases at V and 6 bases at J, with 7 bases in the middle. From germline, CDR1 is SGDLS and CDR2 YYNGEE. This CDR3 comprises 13 residues. Written as DNA, the CDR3 is TGTGCCAGCAGCGTAGCGGTACTCAATGAGCAGTTCTTC. Translation gives CASSVAVLNEQFF.

This clonotype appeared many times. V gene TRBV3-1 combines with J gene TRBJ2-1; no definite D call. The CDR3 extends over 15 amino acids. Between the trimmed V and J ends, which lost 0 bases and 7 bases, there was a span of 13 bases. Germline loops: CDR1 LGHDT, CDR2 YNNKEL (reference sequence). The CDR3 bases are TGTGCCAGCAGCCAAGATCGGCGACGTCCTAATGAGCAGTTCTTC. Translated, it gives CASSQDRRRPNEQFF.

This clonotype was counted only a few times. The chain uses TRBV10-3 and TRBJ1-3; D not resolved. Germline assignment: CDR1 ENHRY and CDR2 SYGVKD. CDR3 size: 12 residues. Trimming shortened V by 8 bases and J by 7 bases, and 12 bases separated the two germline ends. As DNA, the CDR3 is TGTGCCATCTGGGAGGGAAGTAACACCATATATTTT. Translation: CAIWEGSNTIYF.

The chain recombines TRBV19 with TRBJ1-2, with D uncertain. This CDR3 is built from 14 residues. CDR1 is LNHDA, CDR2 SQIVND, per germline (reference sequence). V lost 1 base to trimming and J lost 3 bases, with 9 bases between them. CDR3 in DNA: TGTGCCAGTAGTATAGGCGAGGGCTACTATGGCTACACCTTC. Amino acid sequence: CASSIGEGYYGYTF.

This clonotype was counted many times. The chain joins TRBV7-9 to TRBJ2-7; 9 bases fit TRBD1. Germline lookup yields CDR1 SEHNR and CDR2 FQNEAQ (reference sequence). The J segment lost 4 bases and the V segment lost 5 bases, leaving 6 bases of the junction unmatched. This CDR3 is 14 amino acids long. CDR3 sequence reads: CASSATGGAYEQYF. CDR3 sequence (DNA): TGTGCCAGCAGCGCCACAGGGGGCGCATACGAGCAGTACTTC.

This clonotype was counted at least ten times. The genes are TRBV2 and TRBJ2-1; 10 bases are a match to TRBD1. This CDR3 is 15 amino acids long. V was clipped by 4 bases and J by 8 bases; unmatched bases: 8. Germline V CDR1 and CDR2: SNHLY, FYNNEI. This chain's CDR3 is CASSARDRGIDEQFF. The DNA of the CDR3 is TGTGCCAGCAGTGCCCGGGACAGGGGAATCGATGAGCAGTTCTTC.